This is a list of T cell receptor beta chains from one sample in a study of T cells in Graves' hyperthyroidism and ophthalmopathy. TCRdb used MiXCR to reprocess the multiplex PCR reads, holding one entry per CDR3 protein. The sample carries about 180,000 distinct CDR3 sequences, 17% recorded once. Sequenced input: blood. These receptor sequences come from a woman in her forties or fifties with Graves' hyperthyroidism. CDR3s include the opening cysteine and the closing phenylalanine or tryptophan. The order of the fields is V gene, clone size, CDR3 protein. Only some rows state a clone size, as once, few, many or a class for expanded clones.

v_call: TRBV19; clone_size: many; cdr3_aa: CASSIVGAGNTIYF
v_call: TRBV3-1; clone_size: many; cdr3_aa: CASSQGPLAGRYEQYF
v_call: TRBV5-1; clone_size: few; cdr3_aa: CASSPGGLPGETQYF
v_call: TRBV20-1; clone_size: many; cdr3_aa: CSASTVGLYNSPLHF
v_call: TRBV19; clone_size: many; cdr3_aa: CASSGRGIMNTEAFF
v_call: TRBV2; clone_size: few; cdr3_aa: CASTDFAELGEQFF
v_call: TRBV27; clone_size: many; cdr3_aa: CASTTLSSEDPGTYEQYF
v_call: TRBV7-2; clone_size: -; cdr3_aa: CASSLGGQGANGELFF
v_call: TRBV20-1; clone_size: many; cdr3_aa: CSARPTGSGANVLTF
v_call: TRBV24-1; clone_size: many; cdr3_aa: CATSDAPTQEQFF
v_call: TRBV4-1; clone_size: few; cdr3_aa: CASSQGPTGGRLGYTF